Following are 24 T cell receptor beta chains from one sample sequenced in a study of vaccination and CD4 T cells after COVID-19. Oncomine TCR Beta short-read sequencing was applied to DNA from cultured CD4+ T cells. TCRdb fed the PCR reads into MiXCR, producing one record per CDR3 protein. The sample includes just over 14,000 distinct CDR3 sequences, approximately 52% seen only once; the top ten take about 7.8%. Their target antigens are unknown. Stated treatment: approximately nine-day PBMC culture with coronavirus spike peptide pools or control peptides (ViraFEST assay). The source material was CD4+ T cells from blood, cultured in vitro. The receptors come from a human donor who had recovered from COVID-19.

This chain's CDR3 is CASSIRQGDTEAFF. The CDR3 DNA is TGTGCCAGTAGTATTCGTCAGGGGGACACTGAAGCTTTCTTT. The V gene is TRBV19, the J gene TRBJ1-1; 7 nucleotides match TRBD1. The CDR3 runs 14 residues. The germline V gene encodes CDR1 LNHDA and CDR2 SQIVND (reference sequence). After removal of 3 bases from V and 3 bases from J, the junction contained 4 bases not matched to a gene.

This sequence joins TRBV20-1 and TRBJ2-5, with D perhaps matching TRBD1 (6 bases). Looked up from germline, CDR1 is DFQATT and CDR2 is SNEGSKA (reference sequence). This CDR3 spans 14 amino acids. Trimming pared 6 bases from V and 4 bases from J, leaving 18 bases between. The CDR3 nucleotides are TGCAGTGCCTTACTAGGGGGAGAGGGAGAGACCCAGTACTTC. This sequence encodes CSALLGGEGETQYF.

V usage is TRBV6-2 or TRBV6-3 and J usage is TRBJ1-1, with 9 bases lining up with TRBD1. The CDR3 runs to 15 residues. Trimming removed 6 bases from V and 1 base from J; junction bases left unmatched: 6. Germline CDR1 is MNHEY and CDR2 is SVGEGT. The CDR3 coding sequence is TGTGCCAGCAGCCCGGAGGGACAGGGGAACACTGAAGCTTTCTTT. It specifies CASSPEGQGNTEAFF.

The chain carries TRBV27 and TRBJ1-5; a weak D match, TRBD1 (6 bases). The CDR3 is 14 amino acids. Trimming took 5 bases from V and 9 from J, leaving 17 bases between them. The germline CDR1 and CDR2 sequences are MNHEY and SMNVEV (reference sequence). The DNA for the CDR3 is TGTGCCAGCAGTGTTGCCTTCCAGGGGTCGCCCCAGCATTTT. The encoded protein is CASSVAFQGSPQHF.

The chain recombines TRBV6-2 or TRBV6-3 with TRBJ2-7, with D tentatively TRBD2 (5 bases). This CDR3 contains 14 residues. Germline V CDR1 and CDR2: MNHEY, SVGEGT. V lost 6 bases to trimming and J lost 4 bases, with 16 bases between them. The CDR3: CASRPLATSYEQYF. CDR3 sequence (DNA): TGTGCCAGCAGACCCCTAGCTACTTCTTACGAGCAGTACTTC.

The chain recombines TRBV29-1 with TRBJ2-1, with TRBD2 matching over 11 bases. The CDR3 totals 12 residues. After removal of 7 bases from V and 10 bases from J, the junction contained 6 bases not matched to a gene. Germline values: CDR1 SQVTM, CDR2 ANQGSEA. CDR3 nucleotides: TGCAGCGCCTCCCGGACTAGCGGGGAGCAGTTCTTC. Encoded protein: CSASRTSGEQFF.

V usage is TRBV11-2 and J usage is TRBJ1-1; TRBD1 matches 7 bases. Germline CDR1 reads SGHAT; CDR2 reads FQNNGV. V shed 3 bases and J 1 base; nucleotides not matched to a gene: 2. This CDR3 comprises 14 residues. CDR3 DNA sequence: TGTGCCAGCAGCTTGGGGACAGCGAACACTGAAGCTTTCTTT. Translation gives CASSLGTANTEAFF.

The chain's CDR3 is CASSNRDRGPFYF. The CDR3 nucleotides are TGTGCCAGCAGCAACCGGGACAGGGGTCCCTTTTACTTC. The gene calls are TRBV7-9 and TRBJ2-7, with 10 positions matching TRBD1. The CDR3 length is 13 residues. From germline, CDR1 is SEHNR and CDR2 FQNEAQ (reference sequence). Germline trimming cut 5 bases from V and 13 bases from J; bases unmatched to any gene: 11. The full variable domain, rest sourced from reference TRBV7-9 and TRBJ2-7, is DTGVSQNPRHKITKRGQNVTFRCDPISEHNRLYWYRQTLGQGPEFLTYFQNEAQLEKSRLLSDRFSAERPKGSFSTLEIQRTEQGDSAMYLCASSNRDRGPFYFGPGTRLTVT.

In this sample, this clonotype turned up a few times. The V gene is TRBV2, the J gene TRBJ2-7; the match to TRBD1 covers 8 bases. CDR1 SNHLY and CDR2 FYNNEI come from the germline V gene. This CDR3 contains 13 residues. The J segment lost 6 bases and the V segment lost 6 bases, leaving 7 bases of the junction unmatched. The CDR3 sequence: CASSGQGLREQYF. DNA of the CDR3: TGTGCCAGCAGCGGACAGGGCCTGCGCGAGCAGTACTTC. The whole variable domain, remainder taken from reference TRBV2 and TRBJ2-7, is EPEVTQTPSHQVTQMGQEVILRCVPISNHLYFYWYRQILGQKVEFLVSFYNNEISEKSEIFDDQFSVERPDGSNFTLKIRSTKLEDSAMYFCASSGQGLREQYFGPGTRLTVT.

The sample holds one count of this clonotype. The CDR3 nucleotides read TGTGCCAGCAGCTTGGGGGGGCTGAGCTCTGGAAACACCATATATTTT. Its translation: CASSLGGLSSGNTIYF. The rearrangement links TRBV5-4 to TRBJ1-3; weak D call: TRBD1 (6 bases). V was cut by 0 bases and J by 0 bases, with 10 bases left in between. This CDR3 is 16 amino acids long. Looked up from germline, CDR1 is SGHNT and CDR2 is YYREEE (reference sequence).

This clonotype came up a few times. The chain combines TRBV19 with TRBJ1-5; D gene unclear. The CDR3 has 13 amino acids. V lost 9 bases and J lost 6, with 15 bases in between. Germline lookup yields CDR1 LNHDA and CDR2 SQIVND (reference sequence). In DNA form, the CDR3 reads TGTGCCAGCCAGCGGGCAGTTGGTCAGCCCCAGCATTTT. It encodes CASQRAVGQPQHF.

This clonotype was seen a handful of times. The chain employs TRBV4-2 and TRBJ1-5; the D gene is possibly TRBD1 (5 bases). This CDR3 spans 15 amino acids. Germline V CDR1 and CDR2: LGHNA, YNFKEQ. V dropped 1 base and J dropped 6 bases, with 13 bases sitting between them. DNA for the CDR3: TGTGCCAGCAGCCAAGGGTCCAGGGAAATTCAGCCCCAGCATTTT. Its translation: CASSQGSREIQPQHF.

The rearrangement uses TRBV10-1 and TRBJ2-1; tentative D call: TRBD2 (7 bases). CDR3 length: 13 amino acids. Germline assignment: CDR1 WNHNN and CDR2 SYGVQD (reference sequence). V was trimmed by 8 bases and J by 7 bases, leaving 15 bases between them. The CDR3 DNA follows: TGCGCCAGCTCCAAGGGGGGGCAGAATGAGCAGTTCTTC. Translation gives CASSKGGQNEQFF.

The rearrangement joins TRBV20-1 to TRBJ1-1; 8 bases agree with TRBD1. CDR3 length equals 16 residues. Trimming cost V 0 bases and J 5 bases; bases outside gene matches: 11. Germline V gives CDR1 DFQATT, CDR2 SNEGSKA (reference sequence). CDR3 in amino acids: CSARDGGTGRETEAFF. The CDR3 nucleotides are TGCAGTGCTAGAGATGGGGGGACAGGCAGGGAAACTGAAGCTTTCTTT.

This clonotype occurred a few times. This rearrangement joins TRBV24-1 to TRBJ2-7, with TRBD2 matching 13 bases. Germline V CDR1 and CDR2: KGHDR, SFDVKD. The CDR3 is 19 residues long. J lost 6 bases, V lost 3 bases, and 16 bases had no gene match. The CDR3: CATSDARTSGSGSYFEQYF. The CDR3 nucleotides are TGTGCCACCAGTGATGCCAGGACTAGCGGGAGCGGGTCGTATTTCGAGCAGTACTTC.

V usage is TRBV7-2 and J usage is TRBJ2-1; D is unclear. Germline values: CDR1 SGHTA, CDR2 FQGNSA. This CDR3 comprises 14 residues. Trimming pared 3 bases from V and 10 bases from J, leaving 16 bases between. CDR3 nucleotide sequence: TGTGCCAGCAGCTTCTCAAAGGGAAATAGCGAGCAGTTCTTC. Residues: CASSFSKGNSEQFF.

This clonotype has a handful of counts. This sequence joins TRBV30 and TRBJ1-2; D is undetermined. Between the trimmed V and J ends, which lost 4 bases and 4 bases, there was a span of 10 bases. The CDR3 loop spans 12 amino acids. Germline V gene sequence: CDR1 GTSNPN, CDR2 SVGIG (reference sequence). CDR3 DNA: TGTGCCTGGACCGGGGAGTCCTATGGCTACACCTTC. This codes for CAWTGESYGYTF.

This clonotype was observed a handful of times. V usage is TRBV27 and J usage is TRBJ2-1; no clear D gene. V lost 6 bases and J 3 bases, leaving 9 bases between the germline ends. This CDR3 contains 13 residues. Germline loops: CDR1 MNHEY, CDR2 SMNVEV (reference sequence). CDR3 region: CASSGRFYNEQFF. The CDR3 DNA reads TGTGCCAGCAGCGGAAGGTTCTACAATGAGCAGTTCTTC.

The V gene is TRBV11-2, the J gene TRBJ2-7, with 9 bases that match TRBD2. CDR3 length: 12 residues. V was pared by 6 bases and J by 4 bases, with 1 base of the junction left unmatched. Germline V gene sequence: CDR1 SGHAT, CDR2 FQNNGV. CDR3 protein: CASRREGYEQYF. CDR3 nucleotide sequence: TGTGCCAGCAGGCGGGAGGGGTACGAGCAGTACTTC. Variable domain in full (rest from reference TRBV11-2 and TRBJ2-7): EAGVAQSPRYKIIEKRQSVAFWCNPISGHATLYWYQQILGQGPKLLIQFQNNGVVDDSQLPKDRFSAERLKGVDSTLKIQPAKLEDSAVYLCASRREGYEQYFGPGTRLTVT.

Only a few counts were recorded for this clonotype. The CDR3 DNA sequence: TGTGCCACCAGTGATTTGCAAACATTTGCGGGAGGCCCCACCGGGGAGCTGTTTTTT. This gives the protein CATSDLQTFAGGPTGELFF. The rearrangement links TRBV24-1 to TRBJ2-2; 8 bases fit TRBD2. CDR1 is KGHDR and CDR2 is SFDVKD in the germline V gene. V lost 0 bases to trimming and J lost 4 bases; unmatched junction nucleotides: 12. The CDR3 consists of 19 residues.

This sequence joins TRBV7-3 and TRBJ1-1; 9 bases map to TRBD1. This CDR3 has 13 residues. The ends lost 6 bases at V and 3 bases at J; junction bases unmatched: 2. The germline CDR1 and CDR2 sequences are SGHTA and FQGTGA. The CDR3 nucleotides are TGTGCCAGCAGTCGACAGGGGGACACTGAAGCTTTCTTT. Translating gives CASSRQGDTEAFF. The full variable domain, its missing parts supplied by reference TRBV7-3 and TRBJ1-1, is GAGVSQTPSNKVTEKGKYVELRCDPISGHTALYWYRQSLGQGPEFLIYFQGTGAADDSGLPNDRFFAVRPEGSVSTLKIQRTERGDSAVYLCASSRQGDTEAFFGQGTRLTVV.

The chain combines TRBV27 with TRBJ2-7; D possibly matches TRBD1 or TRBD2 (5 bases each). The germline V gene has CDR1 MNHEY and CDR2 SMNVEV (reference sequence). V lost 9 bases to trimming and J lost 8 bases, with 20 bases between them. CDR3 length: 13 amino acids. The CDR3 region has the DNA TGTGCCAGTCTGGCAGGGAGAACGGCTCAGCAGTACTTC. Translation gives CASLAGRTAQQYF.

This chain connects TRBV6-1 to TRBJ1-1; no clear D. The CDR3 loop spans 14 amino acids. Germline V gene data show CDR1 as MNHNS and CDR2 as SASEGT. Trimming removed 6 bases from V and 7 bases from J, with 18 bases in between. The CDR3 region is CASSYMEGLGEAFF. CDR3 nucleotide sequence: TGTGCCAGCAGCTATATGGAAGGGTTGGGTGAAGCTTTCTTT.

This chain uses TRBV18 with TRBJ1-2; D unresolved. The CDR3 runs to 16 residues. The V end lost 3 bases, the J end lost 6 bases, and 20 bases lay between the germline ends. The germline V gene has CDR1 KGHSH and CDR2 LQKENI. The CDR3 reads CASSPFSSESLDGYTF. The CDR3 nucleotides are TGTGCCAGCTCACCGTTCTCCTCAGAATCCCTAGATGGCTACACCTTC.